These T cell receptor beta chains were read from a single sample in a study of blood T cell repertoires in COVID-19. Measured with immunoSEQ multiplex PCR; TCRdb has only the in-frame clones, and not every one. The data contain roughly 230,000 clones, around 92% of them seen just once; the ten biggest clones take up less than 4.5%. Input material: PBMCs or T cells enriched from blood (not recorded which). These receptors were taken from a woman in her twenties or thirties with acute COVID-19. CDR3s include the opening cysteine and the closing phenylalanine or tryptophan. A D gene is named only where the DNA matches it firmly. The listing skips clone size in some rows; elsewhere it reads once, few, many or a size class.

D gene	V gene	J gene	clone size	CDR3 protein	CDR3 DNA
-	TRBV5-4	TRBJ1-2	once	CASNTVGVRYGYTF	TGTGCCAGCAATACCGTGGGCGTTCGCTATGGCTACACCTTC
TRBD2	TRBV7-3	TRBJ2-3	-	CASSLGTSSADTQYF	TGTGCCAGCAGCTTGGGGACTAGCTCGGCAGATACGCAGTATTTT
-	TRBV28	TRBJ1-1	-	CASSFSPGGEAFF	TGTGCCAGCAGTTTCTCACCGGGAGGTGAAGCTTTCTTT
-	TRBV25-1	TRBJ2-1	-	CASSEFQGWNNEQFF	TGTGCCAGCAGTGAATTCCAGGGATGGAACAATGAGCAGTTCTTC
TRBD1	TRBV9	TRBJ1-6	-	CASSVGGRQGNSPLHF	TGTGCCAGCAGCGTAGGGGGGAGACAGGGTAATTCACCCCTCCACTTT
-	TRBV7-9	TRBJ1-1	-	CASGKRRDTEAFF	TGTGCCAGCGGAAAAAGGCGGGACACTGAAGCTTTCTTT
-	TRBV19	TRBJ2-5	-	CASRTIGVSGRETQYF	TGTGCCAGTAGAACCATCGGGGTGAGCGGGCGAGAGACCCAGTACTTC
TRBD1	TRBV10-3	TRBJ2-7	-	CAIHGQGSEQYF	TGTGCCATCCACGGACAGGGGAGCGAGCAGTACTTC
-	TRBV2	TRBJ1-4	-	CASSTVGSGDNEKLFF	TGTGCCAGCTCGACAGTGGGGTCGGGAGATAATGAAAAACTGTTTTTT
-	TRBV18	TRBJ2-7	-	CASSETAPATPYEQYF	TGTGCCAGCTCCGAGACAGCCCCCGCAACCCCCTACGAGCAGTACTTC
-	TRBV5-1	TRBJ2-2	once	CASSLVVDTGELFF	TGCGCCAGCAGCTTGGTAGTAGACACCGGGGAGCTGTTTTTT
-	TRBV3-1/TRBV3-2	TRBJ1-1	-	CASSLQQNTEAFF	TGTGCCAGCAGCCTTCAACAGAACACTGAAGCTTTCTTT
-	TRBV9	TRBJ1-2	-	CASSTPPEGIYGYTF	TGTGCCAGCAGCACTCCTCCGGAGGGGATCTATGGCTACACCTTC
TRBD1	TRBV12-5	TRBJ2-5	-	CASGYGDRETQYF	TGTGCTAGTGGTTACGGGGACAGAGAGACCCAGTACTTC
-	TRBV9	TRBJ1-2	-	CASSVASGYYGYTF	TGTGCCAGCAGCGTAGCTTCCGGGTACTATGGCTACACCTTC
TRBD1	TRBV6-5	TRBJ1-1	-	CASTRGRDTEAFF	TGTGCCAGCACGAGGGGGCGTGACACTGAAGCTTTCTTT
TRBD1	TRBV2	TRBJ1-6	-	CASTAGTGASPLHF	TGTGCCAGCACGGCCGGGACAGGAGCTTCACCCCTCCACTTT
-	TRBV4-1	TRBJ1-4	-	CASSQGPDIQKGKLFF	TGCGCCAGCAGCCAAGGACCGGACATCCAGAAGGGGAAACTGTTTTTT
-	TRBV27	TRBJ1-1	-	CASSSYRNTEAFF	TGTGCCAGCAGTTCGTACAGAAACACTGAAGCTTTCTTT
TRBD1	TRBV3-1/TRBV3-2	TRBJ2-3	-	CASSRQGAVSDTQYF	TGTGCCAGCAGCCGACAGGGGGCTGTATCAGATACGCAGTATTTT
TRBD1	TRBV19	TRBJ2-7	-	CASRGDRGGAQYF	TGTGCCAGTAGAGGGGACAGGGGCGGCGCGCAGTACTTC
-	TRBV6-5	TRBJ1-2	-	CASSRREGDGYTF	TGTGCCAGCAGTCGCAGGGAGGGGGATGGCTACACCTTC
TRBD1	TRBV28	TRBJ1-2	-	CASSLGQANYGYTF	TGTGCCAGCAGTTTGGGACAGGCGAACTATGGCTACACCTTC
TRBD1	TRBV30	TRBJ1-6	-	CAWSFTGGDSPLHF	TGTGCCTGGAGTTTTACAGGGGGCGATTCACCCCTCCACTTT
TRBD1	TRBV2	TRBJ1-3	few	CASREGQQLSGNTIYF	TGTGCCAGCAGGGAGGGACAGCAACTCTCTGGAAACACCATATATTTT
TRBD1	TRBV9	TRBJ1-1	once	CASSVGDGTALNTEAFF	TGTGCCAGCAGCGTAGGTGATGGGACAGCCCTGAACACTGAAGCTTTCTTT
-	TRBV4-1	TRBJ2-3	-	CASSQVTDTQYF	TGCGCCAGCAGTCAGGTCACAGATACGCAGTATTTT
-	TRBV15	TRBJ1-6	once	CATSRESGRNSPLHF	TGTGCCACCAGCAGAGAATCCGGGAGGAATTCACCCCTCCACTTT
TRBD1	TRBV3-1/TRBV3-2	TRBJ1-4	-	CASSLGQDVREKLFF	TGTGCCAGCAGCCTCGGACAGGACGTTAGGGAAAAACTGTTTTTT
TRBD2	TRBV5-1	TRBJ2-7	once	CASSPAPSSGGSYEQYF	TGCGCCAGCAGCCCGGCCCCCTCTAGCGGGGGATCCTACGAGCAGTACTTC
TRBD1	TRBV4-1	TRBJ1-2	-	CASSQGVKGVTGKGYTF	TGCGCCAGCAGCCAAGGGGTAAAGGGGGTGACAGGGAAAGGCTACACCTTC
TRBD1	TRBV6-5	TRBJ1-2	-	CASSYQGQAYGYTF	TGTGCCAGCAGTTACCAGGGACAGGCCTATGGCTACACCTTC
-	TRBV11-2	TRBJ1-1	-	CASSISSRGLTEAFF	TGTGCCAGCAGCATCTCCTCCCGGGGTCTCACTGAAGCTTTCTTT
TRBD1	TRBV2	TRBJ1-2	once	CASTRQGIGYTF	TGTGCCAGCACCAGACAGGGGATTGGCTACACCTTC
TRBD1	TRBV18	TRBJ2-7	few	CASSTGTGSAEQYF	TGTGCCAGCTCGACTGGGACAGGTTCAGCCGAGCAGTACTTC
TRBD1	TRBV25-1	TRBJ1-6	-	CASMDAGGGPGSPLHF	TGTGCCAGTATGGATGCAGGGGGTGGACCCGGTTCACCCCTCCACTTT
TRBD1	TRBV7-6	TRBJ1-5	-	CASSLRTGDQPQHF	TGTGCCAGCAGCTTAAGGACAGGGGATCAGCCCCAGCATTTT
TRBD2	TRBV2	TRBJ2-1	-	CASRRGGGNYNEQFF	TGTGCCAGCAGGCGGGGCGGGGGAAACTACAATGAGCAGTTCTTC
TRBD2	TRBV4-1	TRBJ2-5	-	CASSQEGLASETQYF	TGCGCCAGCAGCCAAGAAGGACTAGCGTCAGAGACCCAGTACTTC